What follows are 14 T cell receptor beta chains derived from one specimen sequenced in a study. TCRdb's copy holds only in-frame clones and misses some; the assay was immunoSEQ multiplex PCR. Of around 50,000 clones listed, 85% to 95% are singletons. The specimen was PBMCs. The receptor set was obtained from a man aged 35 to 55 with rheumatoid arthritis.

This chain uses TRBV21-1 with TRBJ2-3; no DNA check was done on the table's D call, TRBD1. TRBV21-1 is an annotated pseudogene. The CDR3 has 15 residues. CDR3 sequence: CASSSQGAVTDTQYF. As DNA, the CDR3 is TGTGCCAGCAGCTCTCAGGGGGCTGTCACAGATACGCAGTATTTT.

The V and J genes are TRBV7-9 and TRBJ1-1, with 8 positions matching TRBD1. CDR1 is SEHNR, CDR2 FQNEAQ, per germline (reference sequence). The ends lost 6 bases at V and 3 bases at J; junction bases unmatched: 12. CDR3 size: 16 residues. CDR3 coding DNA: TGTGCCAGCAGATCGAGCCGCAGGGGGCGCGACACTGAAGCTTTCTTT. Residues: CASRSSRRGRDTEAFF.

The gene calls are TRBV11-2 and TRBJ1-5; no firm D call. Germline values: CDR1 SGHAT, CDR2 FQNNGV. The CDR3 is 14 residues long. The V end was cut by 0 bases, the J end by 6 bases, with 9 bases between. The CDR3 nucleotides are TGTGCCAGCAGCTTAGACGGAGGGAGTCAGCCCCAGCATTTT. Protein: CASSLDGGSQPQHF.

V and J are TRBV9 and TRBJ1-3; D not certain. The germline V and J ends were trimmed by 7 bases and 1 base, with 12 bases remaining between them. Germline V gene data show CDR1 as SGDLS and CDR2 as YYNGEE. The CDR3 covers 14 residues. The CDR3 is CASATSGSGNTIYF. CDR3 DNA sequence: TGTGCCAGCGCTACCTCTGGGTCTGGAAACACCATATATTTT.

The chain uses TRBV7-9 and TRBJ1-4; 10 nucleotides match TRBD1. The CDR3 spans 15 residues. Germline lookup yields CDR1 SEHNR and CDR2 FQNEAQ (reference sequence). The J segment lost 8 bases and the V segment lost 5 bases, leaving 8 bases of the junction unmatched. The CDR3 is CASSHWTGGVEKLFF. DNA of the CDR3: TGTGCCAGCAGCCATTGGACAGGGGGAGTCGAAAAACTGTTTTTT.

This clone occurred once. This sequence joins TRBV6-2 or TRBV6-3 and TRBJ2-6, with D unclear. This CDR3 is built from 18 residues. V was shortened by 6 bases and J by 4 bases, with 22 bases between the two germline ends. Germline CDR1 reads MNHEY; CDR2 reads SVGEGT. The CDR3 is CASSPRSRTLLGANVLTF. DNA of the CDR3: TGTGCCAGCAGCCCTCGATCCAGGACCCTTCTAGGGGCCAACGTCCTGACTTTC.

The chain combines TRBV28 with TRBJ1-2; D is unresolved. Germline V gives CDR1 MDHEN, CDR2 SYDVKM. This CDR3 is 12 amino acids long. Trimming removed 6 bases from V and 8 bases from J, with 13 bases in between. The CDR3 spells CASSAGTLGYTF. As DNA, the CDR3 is TGTGCCAGCAGCGCAGGAACCTTAGGCTACACCTTC.

J is TRBJ2-7 and V is TRBV10-3; 7 positions agree with TRBD1. This CDR3 spans 14 amino acids. V shed 6 bases and J 5 bases; nucleotides not matched to a gene: 10. Germline-derived CDR1 and CDR2 are ENHRY and SYGVKD. The CDR3 here is CAIRTGTASDEQYF. The CDR3 DNA reads TGTGCCATCAGGACCGGGACAGCAAGCGACGAGCAGTACTTC.

This chain joins TRBV24-1 and TRBJ1-2, with TRBD1 matching 9 bases. The CDR3 has 13 amino acids. Germline-derived CDR1 and CDR2 are KGHDR and SFDVKD. The V and J ends lost 4 bases and 6 bases, in that order; junction bases with no gene match: 2. The CDR3 coding sequence is TGTGCCACCAGTGAACGGGACAGGGATGGCTACACCTTC. Amino acids: CATSERDRDGYTF.

This chain joins TRBV6-5 and TRBJ1-4; D remains unclear. Germline V gene sequence: CDR1 MNHEY, CDR2 SVGAGI. This CDR3 comprises 14 residues. V was clipped by 6 bases and J by 5 bases, with 13 bases between them. CDR3 sequence reads: CASRETVQNEKLFF. The CDR3 region has the DNA TGTGCCAGCAGGGAGACGGTGCAGAATGAAAAACTGTTTTTT.

The rearrangement links TRBV28 to TRBJ1-5; possibly TRBD1 for D (5 bases). The CDR3 is 14 amino acids. Per the germline V gene, CDR1 is MDHEN and CDR2 is SYDVKM. V lost 7 bases, J lost 3 bases, and 13 bases lay in between. The CDR3 here is CASTLDNVNQPQHF. DNA for the CDR3: TGTGCCAGCACCCTGGACAACGTCAATCAGCCCCAGCATTTT.

This sequence joins TRBV27 and TRBJ1-1; no firm D call. The germline V gene has CDR1 MNHEY and CDR2 SMNVEV (reference sequence). The germline V and J ends were trimmed by 2 bases and 5 bases, with 12 bases remaining between them. The CDR3 extends over 14 amino acids. The CDR3 loop reads CASSLTGGGTEAFF. The CDR3 DNA is TGTGCCAGCAGTTTAACCGGCGGAGGAACTGAAGCTTTCTTT.

The chain carries TRBV20-1 and TRBJ2-1, with D unresolved. CDR3 size: 11 residues. The ends were cut back, 6 bases at V and 7 bases at J, with 10 bases in the middle. Germline values: CDR1 DFQATT, CDR2 SNEGSKA (reference sequence). The CDR3 loop reads CSATTRNEQFF. The CDR3 DNA follows: TGCAGTGCCACCACAAGGAATGAGCAGTTCTTC.

A few counts support this clone. The chain uses TRBV6-4 and TRBJ1-6, with 9 positions matching TRBD1. V was pared by 3 bases and J by 11 bases, with 5 bases of the junction left unmatched. CDR1 is MRHNA, CDR2 SNTAGT, per germline. The CDR3 runs to 14 residues. The CDR3 loop reads CASSEDRGVPPLHF. Written as DNA, the CDR3 is TGTGCCAGCAGTGAAGACAGGGGGGTACCACCCCTCCACTTT.